These 8 T cell receptor beta chains were all obtained from the same sample, sequenced in a study of response to subunit inactivated influenza vaccine. In TCRdb, the RT-PCR reads were re-called with MiXCR into one record per CDR3 protein. The sample yields more than 200,000 distinct CDR3 sequences, more than 10% seen once. Here the sequenced sample was non-naive T cells sorted from PBMCs, taken less than 15 days before vaccination. The receptors derive from a man over 45 who received an inactivated influenza vaccine.

The chain is built from TRBV5-5 and TRBJ2-7; 12 bases align to TRBD2. The CDR3 is 16 amino acids. V gave up 4 bases and J gave up 1 base; unmatched junction bases: 6. CDR1 and CDR2 from the germline V gene are SGHKS and YYEKEE (reference sequence). The CDR3 loop is CASSLRLAGVSYEQYF. The DNA of the CDR3 is TGTGCCAGCAGCCTCAGACTAGCGGGAGTGTCCTACGAGCAGTACTTC.

V and J are TRBV12-3 or TRBV12-4 and TRBJ2-3; 9 bases match TRBD1. V lost 6 bases, J lost 6 bases, and 16 bases stayed unmatched. CDR3 length equals 17 residues. The chain's CDR3 is CASSPAGGQGNSDTQYF. The CDR3 coding sequence is TGTGCCAGCAGCCCTGCTGGGGGACAGGGCAATTCGGATACGCAGTATTTT.

This clonotype was observed a few times. This sequence joins TRBV12-3 or TRBV12-4 and TRBJ2-1; D not resolved. The CDR3 totals 11 residues. The germline V and J ends were trimmed by 10 bases and 7 bases, with 11 bases remaining between them. The CDR3 loop is CATASLNEQFF. The CDR3 nucleotides are TGTGCCACTGCTTCGTTGAATGAGCAGTTCTTC.

This clonotype was picked up a small number of times. The V gene is TRBV2, the J gene TRBJ1-5; TRBD1 is a possible D gene (6 bases). This CDR3 has 14 residues. V lost 5 bases to trimming and J lost 5 bases, with 13 bases between them. CDR1 and CDR2 from the germline V gene are SNHLY and FYNNEI. The CDR3 coding sequence is TGTGCCAGCAGTTTCGACAGGACTTATCAGCCCCAGCATTTT. Translating it yields CASSFDRTYQPQHF. The entire variable domain, with the rest obtained from reference TRBV2 and TRBJ1-5, is as follows: EPEVTQTPSHQVTQMGQEVILRCVPISNHLYFYWYRQILGQKVEFLVSFYNNEISEKSEIFDDQFSVERPDGSNFTLKIRSTKLEDSAMYFCASSFDRTYQPQHFGDGTRLSIL.

This sequence joins TRBV19 and TRBJ2-1; D uncertain. CDR1 LNHDA and CDR2 SQIVND come from the germline V gene (reference sequence). The length of the CDR3 is 14 residues. V was pared by 3 bases and J by 4 bases, with 10 bases between. The CDR3 sequence: CASSMESRYNEQFF. CDR3 bases: TGTGCCAGTAGTATGGAATCCAGGTACAATGAGCAGTTCTTC.

V usage is TRBV20-1 and J usage is TRBJ1-5; 9 bases agree with TRBD1. V lost 5 bases to trimming and J lost 8 bases; unmatched junction nucleotides: 10. CDR1 is DFQATT and CDR2 is SNEGSKA in the germline V gene (reference sequence). The CDR3 length is 14 residues. The CDR3 region is CSAADRGSSKPQHF. Written as DNA, the CDR3 is TGCAGTGCTGCGGACAGGGGAAGTAGTAAGCCCCAGCATTTT.

Many counts were recorded for this clonotype. The chain is built from TRBV28 and TRBJ2-7; D is undetermined. This CDR3 spans 15 amino acids. With 5 bases removed from V and 1 base from J, the gap between germline ends came to 15 bases. Germline V lookup: CDR1 MDHEN, CDR2 SYDVKM. DNA of the CDR3: TGTGCCAGCAGTACCTTTCCGGGTAGGTCCTACGAGCAGTACTTC. This gives the protein CASSTFPGRSYEQYF.

In regard to this clonotype: One junction end does not reproduce the germline sequence, and a read error may be involved. CDR3 in DNA: TGTGCCATCAGCTCTAGAGTTTCTAGGTCTTTAGAGACCCAGTACTTC. Translation: CAISSRVSRSLETQYF. The chain couples TRBV7-2 to TRBJ2-5, with D unresolved. Germline lookup yields CDR1 SGHTA and CDR2 FQGNSA. The CDR3 length is 16 residues.